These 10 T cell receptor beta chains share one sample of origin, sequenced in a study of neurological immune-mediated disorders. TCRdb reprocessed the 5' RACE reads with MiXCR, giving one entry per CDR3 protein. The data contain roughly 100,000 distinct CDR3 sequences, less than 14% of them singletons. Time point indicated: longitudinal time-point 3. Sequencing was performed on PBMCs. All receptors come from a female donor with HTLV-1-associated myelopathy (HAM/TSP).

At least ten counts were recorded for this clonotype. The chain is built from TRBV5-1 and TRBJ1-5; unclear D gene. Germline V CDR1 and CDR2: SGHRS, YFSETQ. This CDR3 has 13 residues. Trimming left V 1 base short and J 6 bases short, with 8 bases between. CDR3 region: CASSLLSGQPQHF. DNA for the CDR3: TGCGCCAGCAGCTTGTTATCTGGTCAGCCCCAGCATTTT.

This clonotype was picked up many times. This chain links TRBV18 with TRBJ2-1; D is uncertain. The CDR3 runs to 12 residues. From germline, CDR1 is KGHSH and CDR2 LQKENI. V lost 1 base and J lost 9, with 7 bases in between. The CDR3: CASSPRVGEQFF. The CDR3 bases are TGTGCCAGCTCACCACGGGTCGGTGAGCAGTTCTTC.

CDR3 sequence (DNA): TGTGCCAGTAGTATTTCCAGCGGGGGCGCCTATCCGCAGTACTTC. Amino acids: CASSISSGGAYPQYF. The chain uses TRBV19 and TRBJ2-7; 8 bases map to TRBD2. The CDR3 is made up of 15 amino acids. Trimming at V came to 3 bases and at J to 9 bases, leaving 13 bases not matched to a gene. Germline assignment: CDR1 LNHDA and CDR2 SQIVND (reference sequence).

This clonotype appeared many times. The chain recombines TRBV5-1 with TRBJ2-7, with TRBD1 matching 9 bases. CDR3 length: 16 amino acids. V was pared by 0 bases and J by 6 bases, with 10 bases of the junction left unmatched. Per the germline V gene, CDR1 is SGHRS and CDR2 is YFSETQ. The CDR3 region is CASSLAWGQGEREQYF. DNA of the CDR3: TGCGCCAGCAGCTTGGCTTGGGGACAGGGAGAGCGCGAGCAGTACTTC.

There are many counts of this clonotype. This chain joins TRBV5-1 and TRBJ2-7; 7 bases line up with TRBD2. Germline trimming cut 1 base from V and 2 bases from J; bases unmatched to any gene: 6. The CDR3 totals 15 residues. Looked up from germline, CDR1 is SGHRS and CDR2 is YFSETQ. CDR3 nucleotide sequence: TGCGCCAGCAGCTTGCCCGGGACTACGCCCTACGAGCAGTACTTC. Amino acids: CASSLPGTTPYEQYF.

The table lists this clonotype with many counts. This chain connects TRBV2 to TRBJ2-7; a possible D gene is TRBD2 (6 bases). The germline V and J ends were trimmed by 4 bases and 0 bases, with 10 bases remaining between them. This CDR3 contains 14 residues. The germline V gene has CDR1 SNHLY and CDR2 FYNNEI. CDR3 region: CASSAGTYSYEQYF. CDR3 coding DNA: TGTGCCAGCAGTGCCGGGACTTACTCCTACGAGCAGTACTTC.

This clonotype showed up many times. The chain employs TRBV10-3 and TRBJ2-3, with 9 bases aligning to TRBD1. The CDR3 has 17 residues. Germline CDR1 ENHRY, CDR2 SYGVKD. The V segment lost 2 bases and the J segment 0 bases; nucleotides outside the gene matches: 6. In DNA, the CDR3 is TGTGCCATCAGTGAGAGAGCCGGGACAGGGAGCACAGATACGCAGTATTTT. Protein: CAISERAGTGSTDTQYF.

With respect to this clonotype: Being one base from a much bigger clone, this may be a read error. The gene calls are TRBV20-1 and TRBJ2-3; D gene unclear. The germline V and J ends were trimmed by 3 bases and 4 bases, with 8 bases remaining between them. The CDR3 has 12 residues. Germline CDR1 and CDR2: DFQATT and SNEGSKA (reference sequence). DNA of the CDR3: TGCAGTGCTAGCGATTCGGCAGATACGCAGTATTTT. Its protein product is CSASDSADTQYF.

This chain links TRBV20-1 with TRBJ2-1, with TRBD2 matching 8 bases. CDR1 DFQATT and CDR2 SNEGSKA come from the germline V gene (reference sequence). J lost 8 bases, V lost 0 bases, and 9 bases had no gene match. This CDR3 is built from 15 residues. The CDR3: CSARDPQRGTDEQFF. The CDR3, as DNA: TGCAGTGCTAGAGATCCCCAGCGGGGGACCGATGAGCAGTTCTTC.

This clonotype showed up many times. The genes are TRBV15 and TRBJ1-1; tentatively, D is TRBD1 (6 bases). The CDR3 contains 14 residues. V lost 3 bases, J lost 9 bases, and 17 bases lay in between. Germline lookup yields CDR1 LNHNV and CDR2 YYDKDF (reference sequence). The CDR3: CATSRDSPSSQAFF. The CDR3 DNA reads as TGTGCCACCAGCAGGGACAGCCCCTCGAGCCAAGCTTTCTTT. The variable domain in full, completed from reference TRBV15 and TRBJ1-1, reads DAMVIQNPRYQVTQFGKPVTLSCSQTLNHNVMYWYQQKSSQAPKLLFHYYDKDFNNEADTPDNFQSRRPNTSFCFLDIRSPGLGDTAMYLCATSRDSPSSQAFFGQGTRLTVV.